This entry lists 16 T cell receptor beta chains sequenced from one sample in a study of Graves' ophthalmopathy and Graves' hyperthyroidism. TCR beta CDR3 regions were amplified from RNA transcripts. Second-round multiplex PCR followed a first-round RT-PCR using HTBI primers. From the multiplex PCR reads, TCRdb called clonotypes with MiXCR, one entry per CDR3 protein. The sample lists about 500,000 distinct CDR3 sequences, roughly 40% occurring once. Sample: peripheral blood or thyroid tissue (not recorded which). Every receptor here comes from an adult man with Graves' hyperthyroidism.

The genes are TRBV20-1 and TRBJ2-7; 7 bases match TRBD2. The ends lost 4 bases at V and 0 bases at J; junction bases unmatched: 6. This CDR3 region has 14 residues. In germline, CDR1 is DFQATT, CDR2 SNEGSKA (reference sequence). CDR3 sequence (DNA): TGCAGTGCTAATGGGCGGGAGTCCTCCTACGAGCAGTACTTC. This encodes CSANGRESSYEQYF.

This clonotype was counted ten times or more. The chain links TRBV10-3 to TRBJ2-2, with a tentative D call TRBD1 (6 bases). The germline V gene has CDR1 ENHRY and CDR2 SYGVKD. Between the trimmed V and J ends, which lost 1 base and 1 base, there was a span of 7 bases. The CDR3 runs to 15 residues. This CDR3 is CAISELQGNTGELFF. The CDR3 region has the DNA TGTGCCATCAGTGAGTTACAGGGGAACACCGGGGAGCTGTTTTTT.

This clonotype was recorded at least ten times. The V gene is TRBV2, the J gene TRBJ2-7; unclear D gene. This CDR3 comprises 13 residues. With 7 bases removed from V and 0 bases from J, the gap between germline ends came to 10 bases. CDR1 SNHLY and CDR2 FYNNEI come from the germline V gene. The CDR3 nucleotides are TGTGCCAGCATTCTGGGCGACTCCTACGAGCAGTACTTC. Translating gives CASILGDSYEQYF.

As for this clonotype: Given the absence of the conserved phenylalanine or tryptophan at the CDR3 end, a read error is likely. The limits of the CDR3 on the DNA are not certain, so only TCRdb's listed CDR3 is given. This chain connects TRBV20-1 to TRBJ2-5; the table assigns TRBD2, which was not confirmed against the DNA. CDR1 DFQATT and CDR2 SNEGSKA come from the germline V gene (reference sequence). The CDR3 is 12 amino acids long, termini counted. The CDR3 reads CSARDPRAGGAV.

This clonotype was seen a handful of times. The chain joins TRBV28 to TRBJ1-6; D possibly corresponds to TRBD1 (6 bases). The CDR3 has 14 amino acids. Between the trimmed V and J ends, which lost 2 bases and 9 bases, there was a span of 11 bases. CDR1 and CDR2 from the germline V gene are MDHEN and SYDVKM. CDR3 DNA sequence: TGTGCCAGCAGTTTAATCACAGGGATTTCACCCCTCCACTTT. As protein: CASSLITGISPLHF.

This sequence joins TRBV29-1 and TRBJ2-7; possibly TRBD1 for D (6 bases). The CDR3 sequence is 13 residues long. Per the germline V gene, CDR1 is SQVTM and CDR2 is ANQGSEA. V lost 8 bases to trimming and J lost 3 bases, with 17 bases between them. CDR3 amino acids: CSLIGGPYYEQYF. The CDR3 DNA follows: TGCAGCTTGATTGGGGGCCCCTACTACGAGCAGTACTTC.

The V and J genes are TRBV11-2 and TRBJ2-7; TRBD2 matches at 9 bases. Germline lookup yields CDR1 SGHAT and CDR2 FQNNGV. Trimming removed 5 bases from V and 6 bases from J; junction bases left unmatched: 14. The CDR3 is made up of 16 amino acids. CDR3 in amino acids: CASSLKSYSGSSEQYF. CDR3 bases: TGTGCCAGCAGCCTGAAGTCCTATAGCGGGAGTAGCGAGCAGTACTTC.

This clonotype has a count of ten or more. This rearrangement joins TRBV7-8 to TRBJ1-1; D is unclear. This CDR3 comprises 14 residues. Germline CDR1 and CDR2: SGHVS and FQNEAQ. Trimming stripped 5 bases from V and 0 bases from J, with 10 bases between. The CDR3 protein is CASSITDMNTEAFF. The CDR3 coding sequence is TGTGCCAGCAGCATAACAGATATGAACACTGAAGCTTTCTTT.

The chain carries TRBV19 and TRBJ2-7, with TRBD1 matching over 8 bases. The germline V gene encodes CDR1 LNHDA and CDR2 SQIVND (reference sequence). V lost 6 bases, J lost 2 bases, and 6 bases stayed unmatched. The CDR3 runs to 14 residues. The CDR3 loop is CASSTGQGTYEQYF. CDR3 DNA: TGTGCCAGTAGCACAGGACAGGGCACCTACGAGCAGTACTTC.

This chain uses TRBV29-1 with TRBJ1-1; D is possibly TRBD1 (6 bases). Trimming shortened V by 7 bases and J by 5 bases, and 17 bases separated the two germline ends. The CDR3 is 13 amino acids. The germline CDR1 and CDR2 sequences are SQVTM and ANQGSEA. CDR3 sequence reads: CSASAGAGTEAFF. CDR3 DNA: TGCAGCGCCTCGGCGGGGGCAGGTACTGAAGCTTTCTTT.

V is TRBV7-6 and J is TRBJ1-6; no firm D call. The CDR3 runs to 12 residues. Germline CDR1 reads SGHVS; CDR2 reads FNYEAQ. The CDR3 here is CASVGPNSPLHF. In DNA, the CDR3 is TGTGCTAGCGTCGGCCCGAATTCACCCCTCCACTTT.

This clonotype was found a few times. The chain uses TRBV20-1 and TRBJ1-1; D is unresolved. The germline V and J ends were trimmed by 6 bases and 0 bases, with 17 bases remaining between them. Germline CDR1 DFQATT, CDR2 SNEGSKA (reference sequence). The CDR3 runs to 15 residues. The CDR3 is CSATPGSVMNTEAFF. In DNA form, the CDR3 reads TGCAGTGCAACCCCTGGCAGTGTCATGAACACTGAAGCTTTCTTT.

CDR3 DNA: TGTGCTGGGGGAAACACCATATATTTT. Its translation: CAGGNTIYF. The rearrangement links TRBV7-9 to TRBJ1-3, with D uncertain. CDR1 is SEHNR and CDR2 is FQNEAQ in the germline V gene (reference sequence). CDR3 length: 9 residues.

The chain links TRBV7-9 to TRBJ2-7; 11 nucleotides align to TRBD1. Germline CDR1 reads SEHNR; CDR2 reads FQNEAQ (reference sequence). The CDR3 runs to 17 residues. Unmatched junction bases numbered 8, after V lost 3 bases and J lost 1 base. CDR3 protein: CASSFRDRGDQSYEQYF. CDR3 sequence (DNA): TGTGCCAGCAGCTTCCGGGACAGGGGGGATCAATCCTACGAGCAGTACTTC.

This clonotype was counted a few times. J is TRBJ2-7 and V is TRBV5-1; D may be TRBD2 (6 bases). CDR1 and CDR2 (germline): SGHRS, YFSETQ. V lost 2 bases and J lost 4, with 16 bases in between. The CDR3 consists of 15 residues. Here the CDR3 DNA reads TGCGCCAGCAGCTTACTAGCCACTCTCCAGTACGAGCAGTACTTC. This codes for CASSLLATLQYEQYF.

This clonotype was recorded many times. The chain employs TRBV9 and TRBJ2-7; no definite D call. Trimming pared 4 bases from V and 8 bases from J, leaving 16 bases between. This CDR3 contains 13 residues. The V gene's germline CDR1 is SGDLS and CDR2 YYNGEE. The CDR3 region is CASSPPLSEKQYF. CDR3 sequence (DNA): TGTGCCAGCAGCCCACCTCTCTCTGAAAAGCAGTACTTC. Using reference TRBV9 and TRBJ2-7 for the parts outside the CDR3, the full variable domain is DSGVTQTPKHLITATGQRVTLRCSPRSGDLSVYWYQQSLDQGLQFLIQYYNGEERAKGNILERFSAQQFPDLHSELNLSSLELGDSALYFCASSPPLSEKQYFGPGTRLTVT.